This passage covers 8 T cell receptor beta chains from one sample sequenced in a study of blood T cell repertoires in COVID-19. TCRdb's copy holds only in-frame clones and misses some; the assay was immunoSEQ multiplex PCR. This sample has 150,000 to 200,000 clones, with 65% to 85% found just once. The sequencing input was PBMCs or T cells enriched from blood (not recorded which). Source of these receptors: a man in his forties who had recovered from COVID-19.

The CDR3 loop is CASSQAPDRLTFNQPQHF. The CDR3 nucleotides read TGCGCCAGCAGCCAAGCCCCTGACAGATTAACGTTTAATCAGCCCCAGCATTTT. The genes are TRBV4-1 and TRBJ1-5, with D tentatively TRBD1 (5 bases). Trimming removed 1 base from V and 4 bases from J, with 20 bases in between. CDR1 is MGHRA and CDR2 is YSYEKL in the germline V gene. The CDR3 sequence is 18 residues long.

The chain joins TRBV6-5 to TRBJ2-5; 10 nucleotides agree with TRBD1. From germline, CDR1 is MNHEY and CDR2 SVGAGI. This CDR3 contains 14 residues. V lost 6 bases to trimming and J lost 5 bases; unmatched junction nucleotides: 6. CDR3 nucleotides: TGTGCCAGCAGGAGGGACAGGGGTAGTGAGACCCAGTACTTC. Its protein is CASRRDRGSETQYF.

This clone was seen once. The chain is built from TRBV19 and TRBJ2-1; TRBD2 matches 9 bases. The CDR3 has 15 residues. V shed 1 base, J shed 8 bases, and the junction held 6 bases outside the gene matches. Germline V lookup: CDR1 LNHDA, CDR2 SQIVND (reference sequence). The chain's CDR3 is CASSIVAGGFDEQFF. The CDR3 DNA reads TGTGCCAGTAGTATAGTGGCGGGGGGGTTTGATGAGCAGTTCTTC.

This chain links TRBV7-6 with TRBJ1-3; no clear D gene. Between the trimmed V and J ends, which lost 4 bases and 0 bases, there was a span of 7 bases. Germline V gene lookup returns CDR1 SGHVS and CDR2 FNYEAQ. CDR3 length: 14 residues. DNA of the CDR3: TGTGCCAGCAGCTCCCGGGACTCTGGAAACACCATATATTTT. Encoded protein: CASSSRDSGNTIYF.

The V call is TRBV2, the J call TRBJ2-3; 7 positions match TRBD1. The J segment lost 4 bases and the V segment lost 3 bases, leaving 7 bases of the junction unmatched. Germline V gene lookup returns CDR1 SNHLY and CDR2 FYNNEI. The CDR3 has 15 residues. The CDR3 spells CASSDAGTVPDTQYF. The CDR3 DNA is TGTGCCAGCAGTGATGCCGGGACAGTGCCAGATACGCAGTATTTT. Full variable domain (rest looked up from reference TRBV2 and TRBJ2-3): EPEVTQTPSHQVTQMGQEVILRCVPISNHLYFYWYRQILGQKVEFLVSFYNNEISEKSEIFDDQFSVERPDGSNFTLKIRSTKLEDSAMYFCASSDAGTVPDTQYFGPGTRLTVL.

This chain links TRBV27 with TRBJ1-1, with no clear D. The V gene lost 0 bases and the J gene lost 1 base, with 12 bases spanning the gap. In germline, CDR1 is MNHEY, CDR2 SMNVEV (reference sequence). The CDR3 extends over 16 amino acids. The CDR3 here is CASSLSFGQQNTEAFF. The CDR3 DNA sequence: TGTGCCAGCAGTTTATCGTTTGGGCAGCAGAACACTGAAGCTTTCTTT.

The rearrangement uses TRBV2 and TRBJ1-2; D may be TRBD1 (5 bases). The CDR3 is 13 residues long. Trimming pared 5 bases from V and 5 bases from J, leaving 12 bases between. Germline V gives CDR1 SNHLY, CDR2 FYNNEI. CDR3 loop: CASSTPDRYGYTF. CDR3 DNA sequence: TGTGCCAGCAGTACTCCTGACAGATATGGCTACACCTTC.

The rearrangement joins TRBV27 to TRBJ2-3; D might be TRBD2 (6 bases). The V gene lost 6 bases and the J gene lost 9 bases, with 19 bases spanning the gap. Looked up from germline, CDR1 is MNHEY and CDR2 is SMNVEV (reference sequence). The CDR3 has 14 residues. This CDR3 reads CASRTGTARRTQYF. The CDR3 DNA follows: TGTGCCAGCAGAACCGGGACTGCGAGGAGGACGCAGTATTTT.